These T cell receptor beta chains were read from a single sample in a study of T cell responses to AZD1222 COVID-19 vaccine. TCRdb keeps only in-frame clones here, not all; method: immunoSEQ multiplex PCR. The sample includes about 120,000 clones, roughly 88% seen only once; the top ten take about 1.1%. The sequencing used peripheral blood, collected 28 days after the second AZD1222 dose. Every receptor here comes from an adult who received the AZD1222 COVID-19 vaccine. Each CDR3 is given with its conserved first and last residue. A D gene is named only where the DNA matches it firmly. Where a row states a size, it is once, few, many or the class of an expanded clone; other rows omit it.

TRBJ1-3 . TRBV7-3 . CASSLSYGNTIYF TGTGCCAGCAGCTTATCTTATGGAAACACCATATATTTT
TRBJ2-2 . TRBV16 once CASSQSRRVLPGGELFF TGTGCCAGCAGCCAATCTCGGCGGGTTCTACCAGGCGGGGAGCTGTTTTTT
TRBJ1-6 . TRBV7-9 . CASSLGWHTYNSPLHF TGTGCCAGCAGCTTAGGGTGGCACACCTATAATTCACCCCTCCACTTT
TRBJ2-7 . TRBV7-9 . CASSLELRNEQYF TGTGCCAGCAGCTTAGAACTACGAAATGAGCAGTACTTC
TRBJ1-2 . TRBV28 once CAISRGYGYTF TGTGCCATCTCCCGGGGGTATGGCTACACCTTC
TRBJ2-1 TRBD2 TRBV5-1 . CASSGGLAGLNNEQFF TGCGCCAGCAGCGGGGGACTAGCGGGACTAAACAATGAGCAGTTCTTC
TRBJ2-7 TRBD1 TRBV28 . CASSLSRGIYEQYF TGTGCCAGCAGTTTATCCAGGGGGATCTACGAGCAGTACTTC
TRBJ2-1 TRBD2 TRBV7-8 . CASSLGLAGRYNEQFF TGTGCCAGCAGCTTAGGACTAGCGGGACGCTACAATGAGCAGTTCTTC
TRBJ2-1 . TRBV9 . CASSVGIGGYNEQFF TGTGCCAGCAGCGTAGGAATCGGCGGCTACAATGAGCAGTTCTTC
TRBJ1-2 TRBD1 TRBV6-4 . CASRKTGIEDGYTF TGTGCCAGCAGAAAGACAGGGATCGAGGATGGCTACACCTTC
TRBJ2-2 . TRBV3-1/TRBV3-2 . CASSPDGGRTGELFF TGTGCCAGCAGCCCTGACGGGGGCCGGACCGGGGAGCTGTTTTTT
TRBJ2-1 . TRBV24-1 few CATSDLGGLGNEQFF TGTGCCACCAGTGATTTGGGGGGGTTGGGCAATGAGCAGTTCTTC
TRBJ1-2 TRBD1 TRBV6-2/TRBV6-3 . CASSYLNQGAGEGYTF TGTGCCAGCAGTTACCTAAATCAGGGGGCAGGAGAAGGCTACACCTTC
TRBJ1-2 . TRBV11-3 . CARTKGGYGYTF TGTGCCAGAACTAAGGGGGGCTATGGCTACACCTTC
TRBJ2-5 . TRBV2 . CASRRGSGETQYF TGTGCCAGCAGGAGGGGGAGTGGAGAGACCCAGTACTTC
TRBJ2-5 . TRBV7-9 once CASSLGGRGFRVQETQYF TGTGCCAGCAGCTTAGGGGGTCGGGGGTTTCGGGTCCAAGAGACCCAGTACTTC